Listed here are 18 T cell receptor beta chains from one sample, sequenced in a study of blood T cell repertoires in COVID-19. Libraries were prepared by immunoSEQ multiplex PCR; TCRdb keeps only in-frame clonotypes and omits some of them. The table includes hundreds of thousands of clones, approximately 89% detected once. The sequencing sample was made of PBMCs or T cells enriched from blood (not recorded which). The receptors were gathered from a woman under 40 who had recovered from COVID-19.

J is TRBJ2-1 and V is TRBV28, with TRBD1 as a possible D gene (5 bases). The V gene's germline CDR1 is MDHEN and CDR2 SYDVKM. V lost 3 bases and J lost 9, with 12 bases in between. The CDR3 has 13 amino acids. The CDR3: CASSFPGSFEQFF. The DNA for the CDR3 is TGTGCCAGCAGTTTTCCAGGGTCCTTTGAGCAGTTCTTC.

The J gene is TRBJ1-3, the V gene TRBV5-1; 7 nucleotides align to TRBD1. CDR3 length equals 16 residues. Germline CDR1 SGHRS, CDR2 YFSETQ. V trimming: 4 bases; J trimming: 4 bases; junction bases outside the gene matches: 11. For the CDR3, the DNA is TGCGCCAGCAGCAGGACGAACAGGGGAGGAGGAAACACCATATATTTT. Translating it yields CASSRTNRGGGNTIYF. The variable domain in full, with the rest retrieved from reference TRBV5-1 and TRBJ1-3, is KAGVTQTPRYLIKTRGQQVTLSCSPISGHRSVSWYQQTPGQGLQFLFEYFSETQRNKGNFPGRFSGRQFSNSRSEMNVSTLELGDSALYLCASSRTNRGGGNTIYFGEGSWLTVV.

V usage is TRBV27 and J usage is TRBJ1-1, with D unresolved. Germline V gene data show CDR1 as MNHEY and CDR2 as SMNVEV (reference sequence). This CDR3 comprises 18 residues. V lost 0 bases and J 5 bases, leaving 22 bases between the germline ends. The CDR3 region is CASSLSLRGVKLRTEAFF. The CDR3 DNA reads as TGTGCCAGCAGTTTATCACTCCGGGGAGTTAAGTTAAGAACTGAAGCTTTCTTT.

The chain links TRBV10-3 to TRBJ2-1; D might be TRBD2 (5 bases). The CDR3 has 12 residues. V lost 7 bases and J 9 bases, leaving 13 bases between the germline ends. Germline V gene sequence: CDR1 ENHRY, CDR2 SYGVKD. This CDR3 is CAITGVAGEQFF. In nucleotides, the CDR3 is TGTGCCATCACCGGGGTTGCAGGTGAGCAGTTCTTC.

The rearrangement joins TRBV2 to TRBJ1-2; D is perhaps TRBD1 (6 bases). V lost 4 bases, J lost 4 bases, and 10 bases lay in between. The CDR3 sequence is 13 residues long. Looked up from germline, CDR1 is SNHLY and CDR2 is FYNNEI. CDR3 DNA: TGTGCCAGCAGTGCTCAGGGGCCCTATGGCTACACCTTC. Its translation: CASSAQGPYGYTF.

The chain combines TRBV21-1 with TRBJ2-5; TRBD1 was called by the table and not checked on the DNA. TRBV21-1 has pseudogene status. CDR3 length equals 14 residues. CDR3 nucleotide sequence: TGTGCCAGCAGCATAAGGGGGCAACAAGAGACCCAGTACTTC. Protein sequence: CASSIRGQQETQYF.

The chain combines TRBV6-2 or TRBV6-3 with TRBJ2-7; 7 nucleotides agree with TRBD2. Trimming removed 3 bases from V and 6 bases from J; junction bases left unmatched: 17. Germline CDR1 MNHEY, CDR2 SVGEGT. The CDR3 is 17 amino acids. The CDR3 here is CASSYLARAGRLREQYF. The CDR3 region has the DNA TGTGCCAGCAGTTATCTTGCCAGAGCGGGACGTCTCCGCGAGCAGTACTTC.

The chain couples TRBV7-6 to TRBJ2-7, with TRBD2 identical over 9 bases. The V gene's germline CDR1 is SGHVS and CDR2 FNYEAQ. This CDR3 has 16 amino acids. V lost 1 base, J lost 4 bases, and 8 bases stayed unmatched. CDR3 sequence (DNA): TGTGCCAGCAGCTTAGTCGCGGGAGGGGGACTTTACGAGCAGTACTTC. This gives the protein CASSLVAGGGLYEQYF.

V gene TRBV7-6 combines with J gene TRBJ2-1, with TRBD2 matching 11 bases. Germline CDR1 SGHVS, CDR2 FNYEAQ. This CDR3 contains 15 residues. Germline trimming cut 3 bases from V and 7 bases from J; bases unmatched to any gene: 5. CDR3 sequence (DNA): TGTGCCAGCAGCTTGCCGACTAGCGGGGAGAATGAGCAGTTCTTC. Protein product: CASSLPTSGENEQFF.

The chain recombines TRBV5-4 with TRBJ2-1; 9 nucleotides line up with TRBD2. CDR3 length equals 16 residues. Per the germline V gene, CDR1 is SGHNT and CDR2 is YYREEE (reference sequence). The junction had 11 bases not matched to a gene; V was cut back by 0 bases and J by 10 bases. The CDR3 is CASSLAALAGFREQFF. The DNA of the CDR3 is TGTGCCAGCAGCTTGGCGGCTCTAGCGGGATTTCGGGAGCAGTTCTTC.

The V and J genes are TRBV5-5 and TRBJ2-3; D not certain. V was pared by 1 base and J by 11 bases, with 11 bases between. CDR3 length equals 12 residues. From germline, CDR1 is SGHKS and CDR2 YYEKEE (reference sequence). CDR3 sequence reads: CASSLFLPGQYF. CDR3 nucleotide sequence: TGTGCCAGCAGCTTGTTTCTGCCAGGGCAGTATTTT.

The chain uses TRBV27 and TRBJ2-3; TRBD2 aligns across 11 bases. The trim removed 10 bases at V and 1 base at J, leaving 13 bases unmatched. Per germline, CDR1 MNHEY and CDR2 SMNVEV (reference sequence). The CDR3 sequence is 17 residues long. The CDR3, as DNA: TGTGCCAACGAGACTAGCGGGAAGGTTTTCGGCACAGATACGCAGTATTTT. Residues: CANETSGKVFGTDTQYF.

CDR3 sequence: CASSSIENTGELFF. In DNA form, the CDR3 reads TGTGCCAGCAGTTCGATAGAAAACACCGGGGAGCTGTTTTTT. J is TRBJ2-2 and V is TRBV6-5; D call uncertain. V lost 4 bases, J lost 2 bases, and 8 bases lay in between. CDR3 length equals 14 residues. Germline V gene data show CDR1 as MNHEY and CDR2 as SVGAGI.

V usage is TRBV4-2 and J usage is TRBJ2-7; perhaps TRBD1 as D (6 bases). Germline V gene data show CDR1 as LGHNA and CDR2 as YNFKEQ. V gave up 2 bases and J gave up 5 bases, with 10 bases separating them. The CDR3 loop spans 13 amino acids. This chain's CDR3 is CASSQSGQHEQYF. The DNA of the CDR3 is TGTGCCAGCAGCCAATCTGGACAGCACGAGCAGTACTTC.

This sequence joins TRBV10-3 and TRBJ2-7; 7 bases align to TRBD1. This CDR3 contains 14 residues. Germline loops: CDR1 ENHRY, CDR2 SYGVKD. The ends lost 2 bases at V and 2 bases at J; junction bases unmatched: 3. CDR3 DNA sequence: TGTGCCATCAGTGAGGACAGGGAAGCCTACGAGCAGTACTTC. As protein: CAISEDREAYEQYF.

The V gene is TRBV5-1, the J gene TRBJ2-7, with TRBD2 as a possible D gene (6 bases). Germline values: CDR1 SGHRS, CDR2 YFSETQ. The CDR3 length is 14 residues. Trimming stripped 0 bases from V and 6 bases from J, with 13 bases between. The CDR3 nucleotides read TGCGCCAGCAGCTTGGCCGAACTAGCAGCCGAGCAGTACTTC. It specifies CASSLAELAAEQYF.

The gene calls are TRBV19 and TRBJ1-1, with D uncertain. Germline V gene lookup returns CDR1 LNHDA and CDR2 SQIVND (reference sequence). The CDR3 loop spans 17 amino acids. V lost 1 base and J 3 bases, leaving 18 bases between the germline ends. The CDR3 is CASSIVGVAGKDTEAFF. CDR3 coding DNA: TGTGCCAGTAGTATAGTTGGAGTAGCGGGGAAGGACACTGAAGCTTTCTTT.

The chain is built from TRBV6-5 and TRBJ2-3; D remains unclear. This CDR3 has 13 residues. CDR1 and CDR2 from the germline V gene are MNHEY and SVGAGI. The V end was cut by 4 bases, the J end by 7 bases, with 12 bases between. CDR3 sequence: CASSSNSPNTQYF. The CDR3 nucleotides are TGTGCCAGCAGTTCCAACTCCCCTAATACGCAGTATTTT.